What follows is one T cell receptor (beta chain) and its context. The protocol was immunoSEQ multiplex PCR, while the TCRdb copy is restricted to in-frame clones and leaves out a portion. The sample shows some 150,000 clones, over 90% of them seen only once. This record comes from a study of T cell responses to AZD1222 COVID-19 vaccine. Source: peripheral blood, taken 28 days after the second AZD1222 dose. This clonotype was sampled from an adult who received the AZD1222 COVID-19 vaccine.

CDR3 nucleotides: TGTGCCAGCAGTGATGGCAGGGCCTACGAGCAGTACTTC. Protein product: CASSDGRAYEQYF. The chain uses TRBV2 and TRBJ2-7; perhaps TRBD1 as D (5 bases). Germline CDR1 is SNHLY and CDR2 is FYNNEI. Trimming stripped 3 bases from V and 2 bases from J, with 8 bases between. The CDR3 length is 13 residues.